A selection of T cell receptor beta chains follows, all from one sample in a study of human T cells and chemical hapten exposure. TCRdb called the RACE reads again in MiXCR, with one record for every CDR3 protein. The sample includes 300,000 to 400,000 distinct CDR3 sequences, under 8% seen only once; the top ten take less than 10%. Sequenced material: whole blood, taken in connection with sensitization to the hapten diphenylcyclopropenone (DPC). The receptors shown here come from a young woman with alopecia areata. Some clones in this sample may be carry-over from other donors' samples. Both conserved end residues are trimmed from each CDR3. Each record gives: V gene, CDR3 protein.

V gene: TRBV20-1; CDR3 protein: SALRDTSTEAF
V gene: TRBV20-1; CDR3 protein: SARDVGGGAGYEQY
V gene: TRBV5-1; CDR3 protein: ASSPGTSTYTDTQY
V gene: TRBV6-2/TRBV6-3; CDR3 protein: ASSRATDSRSTDTQY
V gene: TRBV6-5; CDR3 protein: ASSYRGLRRETQY
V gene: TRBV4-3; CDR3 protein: ASSQEWVSPLH
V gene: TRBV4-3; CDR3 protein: ASSPDEDGNTGELF
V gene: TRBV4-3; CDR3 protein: ASSQEQGYTGELF
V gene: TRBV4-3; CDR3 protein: ASSQVVRGEKLF
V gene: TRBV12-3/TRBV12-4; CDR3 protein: ASSWSYNSPLH
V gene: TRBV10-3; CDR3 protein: AAGISGQPNEKLF
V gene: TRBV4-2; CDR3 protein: ASSQESGGRTEAF
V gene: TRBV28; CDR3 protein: ASSARTGTKETQY
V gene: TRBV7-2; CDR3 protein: ASSLNSNNEQF
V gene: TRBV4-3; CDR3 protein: ASSQVATHGDTQY
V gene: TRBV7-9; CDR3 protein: ASSLREGELEKLF
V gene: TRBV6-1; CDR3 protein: ASSEETGHFNQPQH
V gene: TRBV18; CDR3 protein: ASSPDRGTWNSPLH
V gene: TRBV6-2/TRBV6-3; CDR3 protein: ASSYKQGALAYEQY
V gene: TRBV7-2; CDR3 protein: ASSPHDGTEAF
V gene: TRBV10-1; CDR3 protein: ASSLGGGMETQY
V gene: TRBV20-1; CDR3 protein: SAREGTSGGTDTQY
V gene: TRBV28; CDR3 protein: ASSSGGLTYEQY
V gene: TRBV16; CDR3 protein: ASSMTGTEAF
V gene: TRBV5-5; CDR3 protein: ASSLGDSPLH
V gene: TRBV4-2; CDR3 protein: ASSQEWDVSSTEAF
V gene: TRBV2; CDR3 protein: ASRYGGGTEAF
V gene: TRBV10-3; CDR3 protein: AIRREYEQY
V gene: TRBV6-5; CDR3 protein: ASSYLATQDPVGRGAF
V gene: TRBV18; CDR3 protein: ASSQGEGRYSPLH
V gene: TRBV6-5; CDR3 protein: ASSYSSTSRRNEQF
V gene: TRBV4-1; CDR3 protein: ASSQSRQGYEQY
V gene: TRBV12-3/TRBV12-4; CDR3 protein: ASSLGAGGLEQY
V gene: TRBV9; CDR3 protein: ASSVGRLNTEAF
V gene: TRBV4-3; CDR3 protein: ASSQEHDKYYNSPLH
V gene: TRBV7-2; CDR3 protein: ASLGPQETQY
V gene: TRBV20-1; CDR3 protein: SARKQGNENIQY
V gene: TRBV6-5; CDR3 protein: ATLGGPSKTGELF
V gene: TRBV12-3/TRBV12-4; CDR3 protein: ASSFFGALNTEAF
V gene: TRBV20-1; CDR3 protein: SARERGAVEAF
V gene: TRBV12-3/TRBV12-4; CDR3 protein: ASSFSRRTDTQY